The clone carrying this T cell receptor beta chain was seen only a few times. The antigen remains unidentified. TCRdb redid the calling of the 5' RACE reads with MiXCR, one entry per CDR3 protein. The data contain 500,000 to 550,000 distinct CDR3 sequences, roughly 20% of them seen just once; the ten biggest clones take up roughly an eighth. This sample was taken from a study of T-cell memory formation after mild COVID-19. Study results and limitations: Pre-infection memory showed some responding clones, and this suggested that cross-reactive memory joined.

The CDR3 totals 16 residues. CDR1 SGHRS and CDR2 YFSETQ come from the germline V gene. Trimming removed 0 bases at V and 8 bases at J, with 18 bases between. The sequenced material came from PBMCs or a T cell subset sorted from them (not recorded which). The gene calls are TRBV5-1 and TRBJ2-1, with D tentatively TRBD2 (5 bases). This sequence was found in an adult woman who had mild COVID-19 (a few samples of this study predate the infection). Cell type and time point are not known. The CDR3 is CASSLAVGSNGDEQFF. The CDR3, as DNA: TGCGCCAGCAGCTTGGCTGTGGGCTCAAACGGGGATGAGCAGTTCTTC. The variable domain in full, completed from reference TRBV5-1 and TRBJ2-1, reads KAGVTQTPRYLIKTRGQQVTLSCSPISGHRSVSWYQQTPGQGLQFLFEYFSETQRNKGNFPGRFSGRQFSNSRSEMNVSTLELGDSALYLCASSLAVGSNGDEQFFGPGTRLTVL.